The 14 T cell receptor beta chains below come from one sample, sequenced in a study of yellow fever vaccine responses in identical twins. TCRdb re-derived calls from the RT-PCR reads in MiXCR, one entry per CDR3 protein. The sample carries 3,000 to 4,000 distinct CDR3 sequences, about 80% recorded once. Sequenced material: T cells from blood (PBMCs), unsorted or a sorted subset (not recorded which), taken before or after yellow fever vaccination (not recorded which). The receptor set was obtained from a young woman who received the yellow fever vaccine.

This chain links TRBV11-1 with TRBJ2-7; TRBD1 might be the D (6 bases). Germline loops: CDR1 SGHAT, CDR2 FQDESV (reference sequence). The CDR3 is 14 amino acids. Trimming took 5 bases from V and 3 from J, leaving 14 bases between them. The CDR3 loop reads CASSLDSLYYEQYF. DNA of the CDR3: TGTGCCAGCAGCCTGGACAGTTTATACTACGAGCAGTACTTC.

The chain combines TRBV29-1 with TRBJ2-7; no reliable D call. Between the trimmed V and J ends, which lost 8 bases and 5 bases, there was a span of 16 bases. The germline V gene has CDR1 SQVTM and CDR2 ANQGSEA. CDR3 size: 12 residues. This CDR3 reads CSRQKLRDEQYF. The CDR3 coding sequence is TGCAGCCGCCAAAAGCTTCGAGACGAGCAGTACTTC.

The V and J genes are TRBV9 and TRBJ2-7; 9 bases are a match to TRBD1. The CDR3 length is 14 residues. Losses at the gene ends were 4 bases for V and 1 base for J; bases not matched to a gene: 3. From germline, CDR1 is SGDLS and CDR2 YYNGEE. This chain's CDR3 is CASSLDRGSYEQYF. The CDR3 coding sequence is TGTGCCAGCAGCCTAGACAGGGGGTCCTACGAGCAGTACTTC.

This chain uses TRBV4-2 with TRBJ2-7, with 9 bases lining up with TRBD2. Germline values: CDR1 LGHNA, CDR2 YNFKEQ. Unmatched junction bases numbered 2, after V lost 1 base and J lost 1 base. The CDR3 is 15 amino acids. CDR3 in DNA: TGTGCCAGCAGCCAAGGACTAGCGGATTCCTACGAGCAGTACTTC. It encodes CASSQGLADSYEQYF.

The V and J genes are TRBV11-1 and TRBJ2-3; no reliable D call. V was shortened by 5 bases and J by 6 bases, with 12 bases between the two germline ends. The germline gives CDR1 SGHAT, CDR2 FQDESV (reference sequence). There are 13 residues in the CDR3. CDR3 DNA sequence: TGTGCCAGCAGCCCCCTGTATGGCGATACGCAGTATTTT. Translation: CASSPLYGDTQYF.

The V and J genes are TRBV18 and TRBJ1-6; 8 nucleotides match TRBD1. The CDR3 is 16 residues long. Trimming at V came to 6 bases and at J to 2 bases, leaving 6 bases not matched to a gene. CDR1 is KGHSH and CDR2 is LQKENI in the germline V gene. CDR3 region: CASSPDRAPYNSPLHF. CDR3 in DNA: TGTGCCAGCTCTCCGGACAGGGCGCCCTATAATTCACCCCTCCACTTT. Looking up the rest from reference TRBV18 and TRBJ1-6 gives the full variable domain: NAGVMQNPRHLVRRRGQEARLRCSPMKGHSHVYWYRQLPEEGLKFMVYLQKENIIDESGMPKERFSAEFPKEGPSILRIQQVVRGDSAAYFCASSPDRAPYNSPLHFGNGTRLTVT.

The chain couples TRBV18 to TRBJ2-1, with 7 positions matching TRBD1. Per germline, CDR1 KGHSH and CDR2 LQKENI. This CDR3 has 15 amino acids. Trimming removed 3 bases from V and 4 bases from J; junction bases left unmatched: 6. The CDR3 reads CASSPSQGDYNEQFF. DNA for the CDR3: TGTGCCAGCTCACCGTCCCAGGGGGATTACAATGAGCAGTTCTTC.

V gene TRBV11-3 combines with J gene TRBJ2-1; 7 nucleotides agree with TRBD2. The V gene's germline CDR1 is SGHNT and CDR2 YENEEA. V lost 1 base, J lost 5 bases, and 2 bases stayed unmatched. This CDR3 is 14 amino acids long. CDR3 nucleotide sequence: TGTGCCAGCAGCTTAGTTCTAGCGGACAATGAGCAGTTCTTC. The encoded protein is CASSLVLADNEQFF.

This clonotype is labeled large. V is TRBV11-3 and J is TRBJ1-1; possible D gene TRBD1, 5 bases. The CDR3 spans 14 residues. With 5 bases removed from V and 3 bases from J, the gap between germline ends came to 13 bases. Germline CDR1 reads SGHNT; CDR2 reads YENEEA. For the CDR3, the DNA is TGTGCCAGCAGCCTCCAGGGTGAACACACTGAAGCTTTCTTT. Its protein product is CASSLQGEHTEAFF.

This clonotype was found once. J is TRBJ2-1 and V is TRBV20-1; 14 bases are shared with TRBD2. The CDR3 runs to 16 residues. V lost 3 bases and J lost 8; bases outside the gene matches: 9. The V gene's germline CDR1 is DFQATT and CDR2 SNEGSKA (reference sequence). The CDR3 sequence: CSASAGGLAGAHEQFF. Written as DNA, the CDR3 is TGCAGTGCTAGCGCTGGGGGACTAGCGGGAGCTCATGAGCAGTTCTTC.

The chain has TRBV29-1 and TRBJ2-1; no clear D. Germline lookup yields CDR1 SQVTM and CDR2 ANQGSEA. V shed 6 bases and J shed 5 bases, with 5 bases lying between them. The CDR3 is 10 residues long. CDR3 loop: CSVVNNEQFF. Written as DNA, the CDR3 is TGCAGCGTGGTCAACAATGAGCAGTTCTTC.

This chain joins TRBV4-3 and TRBJ1-1, with TRBD1 as a possible D gene (5 bases). This CDR3 is built from 16 residues. Trimming shortened V by 0 bases and J by 6 bases, and 17 bases separated the two germline ends. From germline, CDR1 is LGHNA and CDR2 YSLEER. The chain's CDR3 is CASSQDMAGSYAEAFF. The DNA for the CDR3 is TGCGCCAGCAGCCAAGACATGGCAGGGTCGTACGCTGAAGCTTTCTTT.

The CDR3 DNA reads as TGCAGCGTTGAGGGACTCTACGAGCAGTACTTC. It encodes CSVEGLYEQYF. The V gene is TRBV29-1, the J gene TRBJ2-7; tentative D call: TRBD2 (6 bases). Germline assignment: CDR1 SQVTM and CDR2 ANQGSEA. CDR3 length: 11 residues. Trimming shortened V by 3 bases and J by 3 bases, and 6 bases separated the two germline ends.

Here the CDR3 reads CASREPEGVSYEQYF. CDR3 sequence (DNA): TGTGCCAGCAGGGAGCCAGAGGGGGTCAGCTACGAGCAGTACTTC. V is TRBV2 and J is TRBJ2-7, with a possible D match to TRBD1 (6 bases). The germline CDR1 and CDR2 sequences are SNHLY and FYNNEI. This CDR3 comprises 15 residues. V lost 6 bases, J lost 3 bases, and 18 bases lay in between.